Each of the 5 T cell receptor beta chains below was sequenced from the same sample in a study of cytomegalovirus exposure and HLA in healthy donors. The PCR made use of 60 Vbeta and 13 Jbeta primers. Assay: immunoSEQ multiplex PCR; the TCRdb copy retains only in-frame clones and omits some. The repertoire consists of roughly 300,000 clones, with about nine tenths occurring once and the leading ten covering around 3.7%. The sequenced sample was PBMCs. The receptor set was obtained from a man aged 35-49 years in good health and CMV-seropositive.

The gene calls are TRBV5-1 and TRBJ2-7; tentative D call: TRBD2 (6 bases). The CDR3 length is 16 residues. Per the germline V gene, CDR1 is SGHRS and CDR2 is YFSETQ. Between the trimmed V and J ends, which lost 3 bases and 7 bases, there was a span of 23 bases. The CDR3 bases are TGCGCCAGCAGCTCCCGCGGCGGCTCTAGCGTCGGGGAGCAGTACTTC. It translates to CASSSRGGSSVGEQYF. The full variable domain, rest sourced from reference TRBV5-1 and TRBJ2-7, is KAGVTQTPRYLIKTRGQQVTLSCSPISGHRSVSWYQQTPGQGLQFLFEYFSETQRNKGNFPGRFSGRQFSNSRSEMNVSTLELGDSALYLCASSSRGGSSVGEQYFGPGTRLTVT.

This chain connects TRBV7-3 to TRBJ2-1; 8 bases map to TRBD1. CDR3 length: 15 residues. The V gene's germline CDR1 is SGHTA and CDR2 FQGTGA. The V gene end was trimmed by 0 bases and the J gene end by 6 bases; junction bases not matched to a gene: 4. The CDR3: CASSLTLTGGNEQFF. The CDR3 coding sequence is TGTGCCAGCAGCTTAACGTTAACAGGGGGCAATGAGCAGTTCTTC.

This clone has only one observation. The chain employs TRBV5-1 and TRBJ2-5; 13 bases fit TRBD2. V was clipped by 4 bases and J by 4 bases; unmatched bases: 7. This CDR3 spans 16 amino acids. Germline V CDR1 and CDR2: SGHRS, YFSETQ. The CDR3 reads CASSMTSGRLGETQYF. DNA of the CDR3: TGCGCCAGCAGCATGACTAGCGGGAGGTTAGGAGAGACCCAGTACTTC.

V usage is TRBV10-2 and J usage is TRBJ2-7, with TRBD2 matching over 12 bases. Germline CDR1 WSHSY, CDR2 SAAADI. The CDR3 is 16 amino acids. Trimming took 6 bases from V and 1 from J; bases not matched to a gene: 7. The DNA of the CDR3 is TGCGCCAGCAGGCTAAGTACTAGCGGGAGGTCCTACGAGCAGTACTTC. Translation gives CASRLSTSGRSYEQYF.

V gene TRBV6-1 combines with J gene TRBJ1-5; maybe TRBD1 (5 bases). V lost 5 bases and J 16 bases, leaving 24 bases between the germline ends. Looked up from germline, CDR1 is MNHNS and CDR2 is SASEGT. This CDR3 is built from 14 residues. The CDR3 reads CASSPATSRDLRHF. The CDR3, as DNA: TGTGCCAGCAGTCCGGCAACAAGCAGGGATCTCCGTCATTTT.